The rows below give T cell receptor beta chains drawn from one sample of a study of blood T cell repertoires in COVID-19. Clones were read by immunoSEQ multiplex PCR, and TCRdb kept only the in-frame ones, dropping some. The profile shows some 150,000 clones, about nine tenths of them singletons. Sequencing input: peripheral blood. Receptor source: a woman in her sixties with active or convalescent COVID-19. Both conserved end residues are part of each CDR3. D genes are given only for firm matches. Clone sizes are given selectively: once, few, many, or a class where the clone is expanded.

CDR3 DNA | CDR3 protein | V gene | clone size | J gene | D gene
TGTGCCAGTAGTATACAACAGGGGGCGGCTAATGAAAAACTGTTTTTT | CASSIQQGAANEKLFF | TRBV19 | NA | TRBJ1-4 | TRBD1
TGTGCCAGCAGCGTAGGGCTAGCGGGGGCCGGGGATGAGACCCAGTACTTC | CASSVGLAGAGDETQYF | TRBV9 | NA | TRBJ2-5 | TRBD2
TGTGCCAGCAGCCGGGACAGGGGCCTGGTGGAGCAGTACTTC | CASSRDRGLVEQYF | TRBV6-5 | NA | TRBJ2-7 | TRBD1
TGTGCCAGCAGCCCGCGGGGATTAAACACTGAAGCTTTCTTT | CASSPRGLNTEAFF | TRBV9 | once | TRBJ1-1 | NA
TGTGCCATCAGCAGGGTCTCTTTCGCCGATGAGCAGTTCTTC | CAISRVSFADEQFF | TRBV10-3 | NA | TRBJ2-1 | NA
TGTGCCAGCAGTTATACGACTGAGGGTGCCTACAATGAGCAGTTCTTC | CASSYTTEGAYNEQFF | TRBV6-5 | once | TRBJ2-1 | NA
TGTGCCAGCTCACCGGGACAGGGACTTCTCAGCAATCAGCCCCAGCATTTT | CASSPGQGLLSNQPQHF | TRBV18 | NA | TRBJ1-5 | TRBD1
TGCAGCGTTGCAAGCAGCGGGGGTTTTTACAATGAGCAGTTCTTC | CSVASSGGFYNEQFF | TRBV29-1 | few | TRBJ2-1 | TRBD2
TGTGCCATCACCCCGACTAGCGGGGACTACAATGAGCAGTTCTTC | CAITPTSGDYNEQFF | TRBV10-3 | NA | TRBJ2-1 | TRBD2
TGTGCCGTCCGGGGGGGGCCTAACTATGGCTACACCTTC | CAVRGGPNYGYTF | TRBV27 | NA | TRBJ1-2 | NA
TGTGCCAGCAGCTTAGATCCAGGGATCACCGGGGAGCTGTTTTTT | CASSLDPGITGELFF | TRBV11-2 | NA | TRBJ2-2 | NA
TGTGCCAGCAGCTTATCTCGGGGGGGATACAATCAGCCCCAGCATTTT | CASSLSRGGYNQPQHF | TRBV7-2 | NA | TRBJ1-5 | NA
TGTGCCAGCAGCTGGATCCGGACAGGGGATTATGGCTACACCTTC | CASSWIRTGDYGYTF | TRBV7-2 | NA | TRBJ1-2 | TRBD1
TGCGCCACCCTACGAAAAAACAGGACCTATAGCAATCAGCCCCAGCATTTT | CATLRKNRTYSNQPQHF | TRBV5-1 | NA | TRBJ1-5 | NA
TGCGCCAGCAGCCATGGAAAAGAAGAAGGGGTGGGTCAGCCCCAGCATTTT | CASSHGKEEGVGQPQHF | TRBV4-3 | NA | TRBJ1-5 | NA
TGTGCCAGCAGTTTAATGACTAGCGGGGGGGCGAACGAGCAGTACTTC | CASSLMTSGGANEQYF | TRBV27 | NA | TRBJ2-7 | TRBD2
TGTGCCAGTAGTAACAGGGGGAACCCCCCCACCGGGGAGCTGTTTTTT | CASSNRGNPPTGELFF | TRBV19 | NA | TRBJ2-2 | TRBD1
TGTGCCAGCAGTTCCCTAGGTGCAGACACCATATATTTT | CASSSLGADTIYF | TRBV12-3/TRBV12-4 | NA | TRBJ1-3 | NA
TGTGCCAGCAGTTCCCCCAGGGCCGCAGATACGCAGTATTTT | CASSSPRAADTQYF | TRBV6-5 | NA | TRBJ2-3 | NA
TGTGCCAGCAGTTACGACAGAAGGAACACTGAAGCTTTCTTT | CASSYDRRNTEAFF | TRBV6-5 | NA | TRBJ1-1 | NA
TGTGCCAGCAGCTTATCTAGCAGCGGCTCCTACAATGAGCAGTTCTTC | CASSLSSSGSYNEQFF | TRBV5-4 | NA | TRBJ2-1 | NA
TGTGCCAGCAGCTTATATCGTAGAGGAAGCGGGGGCCTCCAAGAGACCCAGTACTTC | CASSLYRRGSGGLQETQYF | TRBV11-2 | NA | TRBJ2-5 | TRBD2
TGTGCCAGCAGTTACCTCCTAGCGGGGGGGGATGAGCAGTTCTTC | CASSYLLAGGDEQFF | TRBV6-2/TRBV6-3 | NA | TRBJ2-1 | TRBD2
TGTGCTAGTGGTCCCGGACAGGGGAACTATGGCTACACCTTC | CASGPGQGNYGYTF | TRBV12-5 | NA | TRBJ1-2 | TRBD1
TGTGCCAGCAGTACACAGGGGGCGGCAGATACGCAGTATTTT | CASSTQGAADTQYF | TRBV7-9 | NA | TRBJ2-3 | TRBD1
TGCGCCAGCAGCTCCACAGGGGGAAAAGAAAAACTGTTTTTT | CASSSTGGKEKLFF | TRBV5-1 | NA | TRBJ1-4 | TRBD1